The present T cell receptor beta chain was sequenced within a study of identical twins. The study, taken as a whole, reports: Memory repertoires lacked the insertion deficit that abundant cord blood beta clonotypes showed. Researchers caution that invariant MAIT and iNKT cells could partly confound zero-insertion analyses. Where beta out-of-frame sequences were concerned, excess twin sharing was weaker.

Per germline, CDR1 LNHDA and CDR2 SQIVND (reference sequence). CDR3 size: 13 residues. V lost 5 bases to trimming and J lost 8 bases; unmatched junction nucleotides: 7. TCRdb independently ran MiXCR on the 5' RACE reads; one entry per CDR3 protein. The data show 350,000 or so distinct CDR3 sequences, 9% to 10% seen once. About this clonotype: The target antigen is unknown.

This receptor was obtained from a woman in her 50s in good health. The chain employs TRBV19 and TRBJ1-2; 8 positions agree with TRBD1. The sample was naive T cells sorted from blood. The CDR3 here is CASSVRGREGYTF. CDR3 nucleotide sequence: TGTGCCAGTAGTGTCAGGGGGCGAGAAGGCTACACCTTC.